The rows below give T cell receptor beta chains drawn from one sample of a study of T-cell reconstitution after alpha-beta-depleted transplantation in children. Each CDR3 protein is one row after TCRdb ran MiXCR on the PCR reads. The table lists hundreds of thousands of distinct CDR3 sequences, approximately 13% of them singletons. Source: PBMCs, mostly from graft donor cells, taken 360 days after TCRalphabeta/CD19-depleted stem cell transplant. The receptor source for this set is a male patient aged 10-17 years who had a stem cell transplant for acute myeloid leukemia, so the T cells may come from the graft donor. Each CDR3 is given with its conserved first and last residue. Fields, in order: clone size, J gene, D gene, V gene, CDR3 DNA, CDR3 protein. The D gene is left open where the match is weak. Expanded clones get a size class; other rows say once, few or many, or leave the size out.

many,TRBJ2-2,NA,TRBV3-1,TGTGCCAGCAGCCAAGATGTAGGACTTAGAGCCGGGGAGCTGTTTTTT,CASSQDVGLRAGELFF
few,TRBJ2-3,TRBD2,TRBV2,TGTGCCAGCCCCGGGACTAGCGGACAAACAGATACGCAGTATTTT,CASPGTSGQTDTQYF
NA,TRBJ2-7,TRBD2,TRBV5-1,TGCGCCAGCAGCCCGGCGATTAGCGGGATATACGAGCAGTACTTC,CASSPAISGIYEQYF
few,TRBJ2-7,NA,TRBV5-6,TGTGCCAGCAGCACCTTGGTCGAGCAGTACTTC,CASSTLVEQYF
NA,TRBJ2-2,TRBD2,TRBV10-3,TGTGCCACCCTTCCGGGACTAGCGGCCGGGGAGCTGTTTTTT,CATLPGLAAGELFF
NA,TRBJ2-5,NA,TRBV28,TGTGCCAGCAGCGACAGGTTCCAAGAGACCCAGTACTTC,CASSDRFQETQYF
NA,TRBJ2-6,NA,TRBV19,TGTGCCGGATTATCTGGGGCCAACGTCCTGACTTTC,CAGLSGANVLTF
many,TRBJ2-2,NA,TRBV5-1,TGCGCCAGCAGCCCCCTGGGGGGGAACACCGGGGAGCTGTTTTTT,CASSPLGGNTGELFF
few,TRBJ2-7,TRBD2,TRBV2,TGTGCCAGCATCAGGACTAGCGGGTCCTCCTACGAGCAGTACTTC,CASIRTSGSSYEQYF
NA,TRBJ2-5,TRBD1,TRBV25-1,TGTGCCAGCAGTCACCTCAGGGGGCAGGGGTTCCAAGAGACCCAGTACTTC,CASSHLRGQGFQETQYF
NA,TRBJ2-3,TRBD1,TRBV24-1,TGTGCCACCAGTGACTGGACAGGGGTGAGGCCAGATACGCAGTATTTT,CATSDWTGVRPDTQYF
NA,TRBJ2-7,NA,TRBV4-1,TGCGCCAGCAGCCAAGAAAAGAAAGAAACCTACGAGCAGTACTTC,CASSQEKKETYEQYF
NA,TRBJ2-7,NA,TRBV20-1,TGCAGTGCTAGTACCCCGGGGCTTGGGTGGGAGCAGTACTTC,CSASTPGLGWEQYF
NA,TRBJ1-6,NA,TRBV7-8,TGTGCCAGCAGCTACCACCGGTGGCAGAATAATTCACCCCTCCACTTT,CASSYHRWQNNSPLHF
few,TRBJ2-5,NA,TRBV28,TGTGCCAGCACTTCCGGGCTCCAAGAGACCCAGTACTTC,CASTSGLQETQYF
NA,TRBJ2-1,NA,TRBV7-6,TGTGCCAGCAGCTCCCCTAATAAACCCTACAATGAGCAGTTCTTC,CASSSPNKPYNEQFF